A selection of T cell receptor beta chains follows, all from one sample in a study of CD8+CD57+ T cells in acquired aplastic anemia. TCRdb fed the reads into MiXCR, producing one record per CDR3 protein. The sample consists of approximately 200,000 distinct CDR3 sequences, around 59% of them appearing once. Sequencing used sorted CD4+, CD8+, or CD8+CD57+ T cells (not recorded which) from PBMCs. These receptors were collected from a human donor in good health, serving as a control. Both conserved end residues are part of each CDR3. A D gene is named only where the DNA matches it firmly. Clone size is not always given. Where it is, it says once, few, many or a class for expanded clones.

DNA: TGCAGCACCCGGGACACTTTGAACACTGAAGCTTTCTTT
CDR3: CSTRDTLNTEAFF
J: TRBJ1-1
size: NA
V: TRBV29-1
D: NA

DNA: TGTGCCAGCAGTTTCGGGGGACAGCCCCAGCATTTT
CDR3: CASSFGGQPQHF
J: TRBJ1-5
size: few
V: TRBV12-3/TRBV12-4
D: NA

DNA: TGTGCCAGCAGTGGACGGACAGTGTATGGCTACACCTTC
CDR3: CASSGRTVYGYTF
J: TRBJ1-2
size: NA
V: TRBV2
D: NA

DNA: TGCAGCGTTGTTGTCTTTCAGGGTGCTTTCTTT
CDR3: CSVVVFQGAFF
J: TRBJ1-1
size: few
V: TRBV29-1
D: NA

DNA: TGTGCCAGCAGCTTGGCGGGACAGCGGACGTATGGCTACACCTTC
CDR3: CASSLAGQRTYGYTF
J: TRBJ1-2
size: many
V: TRBV5-8
D: TRBD1

DNA: TGCAGCGTTGACGACCCTTGGGAGGGAGACACAGATACGCAGTATTTT
CDR3: CSVDDPWEGDTDTQYF
J: TRBJ2-3
size: NA
V: TRBV29-1
D: TRBD2

DNA: TGTGCCAGCTCACCACGGAGTCTGGGCCCGAACTCCTACGAGCGGTACTTC
CDR3: CASSPRSLGPNSYERYF
J: TRBJ2-7
size: NA
V: TRBV25-1
D: NA

DNA: TGTGCCACCAGCAGAGATTGGCGGCCCGGGACAGAAAACACTGAAGCTTTCTTT
CDR3: CATSRDWRPGTENTEAFF
J: TRBJ1-1
size: many
V: TRBV15
D: TRBD1

DNA: TGTGCCAGCAGTTACCTGGTAACGAACACCGGGGAGCTGTTTTTT
CDR3: CASSYLVTNTGELFF
J: TRBJ2-2
size: many
V: TRBV6-5
D: NA

DNA: TGTGTCAGCTCCCCTAGGTGGACGAAGGACACTGAAGCTTTCTTT
CDR3: CVSSPRWTKDTEAFF
J: TRBJ1-1
size: few
V: TRBV6-2/TRBV6-3
D: NA

DNA: TGCAGCGTCACAGGGACAGCCGGGACACTCGGCTACGAGCAGTACTTC
CDR3: CSVTGTAGTLGYEQYF
J: TRBJ2-7
size: NA
V: TRBV29-1
D: TRBD1

DNA: TGTGCCAGCTCACCCAGGGGGGATGAGCAGTTCTTC
CDR3: CASSPRGDEQFF
J: TRBJ2-1
size: NA
V: TRBV18
D: NA

DNA: TGCGCCAGCAGCTTGGCTGGGGATGATTCACCCCTCCACTTT
CDR3: CASSLAGDDSPLHF
J: TRBJ1-6
size: NA
V: TRBV5-1
D: NA

DNA: TGTGCCAGCAGCTTAGAACGGGTAGCGGTCTACGAGCAGTACTTC
CDR3: CASSLERVAVYEQYF
J: TRBJ2-7
size: NA
V: TRBV7-2
D: NA

DNA: TGCGCCAGCAGCTTGGGACAGGGTCGGACTGAAGCTTTCTTT
CDR3: CASSLGQGRTEAFF
J: TRBJ1-1
size: many
V: TRBV5-1
D: TRBD1

DNA: TGTGCCAGCATGCCGACTAGCTCAAATGAGCAGTTCTTC
CDR3: CASMPTSSNEQFF
J: TRBJ2-1
size: few
V: TRBV2
D: TRBD2

DNA: TGTGCCAGCAGTTTGAACTTACGGGAGCAGTACTTC
CDR3: CASSLNLREQYF
J: TRBJ2-7
size: many
V: TRBV12-3/TRBV12-4
D: NA

DNA: TGTGCCAGCAGTTTCAGGGGGAGCCTCAACGAGCAGTACTTC
CDR3: CASSFRGSLNEQYF
J: TRBJ2-7
size: many
V: TRBV27
D: TRBD1

DNA: TGTGCCAGCGGTCCAGGTGGTTACAATGAGCAGTTCTTC
CDR3: CASGPGGYNEQFF
J: TRBJ2-1
size: many
V: TRBV5-8
D: NA

DNA: TGTGCCAGTGAATGGGGGACAGGGAAGGTAGGAAGCAATCAGCCCCAGCATTTT
CDR3: CASEWGTGKVGSNQPQHF
J: TRBJ1-5
size: NA
V: TRBV19
D: TRBD1

DNA: TGTGCCAGCACCCCCGGCGGGGCAGCCGGGGAGCTGTTTTTT
CDR3: CASTPGGAAGELFF
J: TRBJ2-2
size: NA
V: TRBV2
D: NA

DNA: TGTGCCAGCTCACCACGCTCTAGCGGGGGTGCCTCCCAAGAGACCCAGTACTTC
CDR3: CASSPRSSGGASQETQYF
J: TRBJ2-5
size: NA
V: TRBV9
D: TRBD2

DNA: TGCAGTGCTAGAGGACTAGCGGGGGGCCCCTACAATGAGCAGTTCTTC
CDR3: CSARGLAGGPYNEQFF
J: TRBJ2-1
size: NA
V: TRBV20-1
D: TRBD2

DNA: TGTGCCAGCAGTTATGACAGGGGAGCGAGCTACGAGCAGTACTTC
CDR3: CASSYDRGASYEQYF
J: TRBJ2-7
size: many
V: TRBV6-6
D: TRBD1

DNA: TGTGCCAGCAGAACAGGACCCGAAAGTAACTATGGCTACACCTTC
CDR3: CASRTGPESNYGYTF
J: TRBJ1-2
size: NA
V: TRBV4-2
D: NA

DNA: TGTGCCAGCAGTTTAGGCAGGGTACGGGAGCAGTACTTC
CDR3: CASSLGRVREQYF
J: TRBJ2-7
size: many
V: TRBV12-3/TRBV12-4
D: NA

DNA: TGTGCCAGCAGTTTGGGGTTTATAGCCCCCCTCCACTTT
CDR3: CASSLGFIAPLHF
J: TRBJ1-6
size: NA
V: TRBV27
D: NA

DNA: TGTGCCAGCAGTTCTGCGGTTGGCTACACCTTC
CDR3: CASSSAVGYTF
J: TRBJ1-2
size: many
V: TRBV28
D: NA

DNA: TGTGCCAGCAGCTTAGGTGGGGGGACAGGGGAAGCTTTCTTT
CDR3: CASSLGGGTGEAFF
J: TRBJ1-1
size: NA
V: TRBV7-9
D: TRBD1

DNA: TGCGCCAGCAGCTTGGGACAGGGTACTAATGAAAAACTGTTTTTT
CDR3: CASSLGQGTNEKLFF
J: TRBJ1-4
size: many
V: TRBV5-1
D: TRBD1

DNA: TGCAGCGTTGAAGGGGCCGAGGACAGGGTGTACAATGAGCAGTTCTTC
CDR3: CSVEGAEDRVYNEQFF
J: TRBJ2-1
size: NA
V: TRBV29-1
D: TRBD1

DNA: TGTGCCAGCAGCTTAGAAGGACAGGGCCTCTACGAGCAGTACTTC
CDR3: CASSLEGQGLYEQYF
J: TRBJ2-7
size: many
V: TRBV7-2
D: TRBD1

DNA: TGTGCTAGCAGCCTGACAGGAGCTAGCACAGATACGCAGTATTTT
CDR3: CASSLTGASTDTQYF
J: TRBJ2-3
size: many
V: TRBV7-7
D: NA

DNA: TGTGCCAGCAGTCCCCCCCTGGGGACAGGGTATGGCTACACCTTC
CDR3: CASSPPLGTGYGYTF
J: TRBJ1-2
size: few
V: TRBV28
D: TRBD1

DNA: TGCAGCGGCGGACAGGGTTGGGCCGGGGAGCAGTACTTC
CDR3: CSGGQGWAGEQYF
J: TRBJ2-7
size: NA
V: TRBV29-1
D: TRBD1

DNA: TGTGCCAGCAGCTTAGAGGCGAGGAGGGCAGAGACCCAGTACTTC
CDR3: CASSLEARRAETQYF
J: TRBJ2-5
size: NA
V: TRBV7-8
D: NA

DNA: TGCAGTGTCTTCACAGTGGAGAACACTGAAGCTTTCTTT
CDR3: CSVFTVENTEAFF
J: TRBJ1-1
size: NA
V: TRBV20-1
D: NA

DNA: TGTGCCCCGGGACTAGCGGGGGGTGGGAGCACAGATACGCAGTATTTT
CDR3: CAPGLAGGGSTDTQYF
J: TRBJ2-3
size: NA
V: TRBV24-1
D: TRBD2

DNA: TGTGCCAGCGCCCCCGGGACAGGGGTGATTAATGAAAAACTGTTTTTT
CDR3: CASAPGTGVINEKLFF
J: TRBJ1-4
size: NA
V: TRBV2
D: TRBD1

DNA: TGCAGTGCTGGAGTTACTTCCGGTGGCTACACCTTC
CDR3: CSAGVTSGGYTF
J: TRBJ1-2
size: NA
V: TRBV20-1
D: NA

DNA: TGTGCCAGCAGGGAAACCTACAATGAGCAGTTCTTC
CDR3: CASRETYNEQFF
J: TRBJ2-1
size: many
V: TRBV6-5
D: NA